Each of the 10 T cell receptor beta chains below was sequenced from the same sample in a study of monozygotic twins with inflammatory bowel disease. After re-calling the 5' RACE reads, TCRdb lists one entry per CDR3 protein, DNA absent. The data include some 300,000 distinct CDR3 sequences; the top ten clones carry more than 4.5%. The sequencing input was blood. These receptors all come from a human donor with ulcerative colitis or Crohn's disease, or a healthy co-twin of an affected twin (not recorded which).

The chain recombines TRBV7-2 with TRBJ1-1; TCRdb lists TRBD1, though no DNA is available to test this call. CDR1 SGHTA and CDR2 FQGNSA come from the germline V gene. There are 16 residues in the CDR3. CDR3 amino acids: CASSLAYRGRNTEAFF. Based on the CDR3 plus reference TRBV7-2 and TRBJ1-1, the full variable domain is GAGVSQSPSNKVTEKGKDVELRCDPISGHTALYWYRQSLGQGLEFLIYFQGNSAPDKSGLPSDRFSAERTGGSVSTLTIQRTQQEDSAVYLCASSLAYRGRNTEAFFGQGTRLTVV.

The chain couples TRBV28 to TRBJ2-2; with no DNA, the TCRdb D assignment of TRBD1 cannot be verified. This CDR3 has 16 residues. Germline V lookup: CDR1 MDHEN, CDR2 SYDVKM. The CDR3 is CASSFIGTGNTGELFF.

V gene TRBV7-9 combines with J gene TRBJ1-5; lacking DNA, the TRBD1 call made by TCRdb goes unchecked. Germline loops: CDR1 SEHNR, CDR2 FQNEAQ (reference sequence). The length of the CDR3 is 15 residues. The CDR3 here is CASSTGTEVNQPQHF.

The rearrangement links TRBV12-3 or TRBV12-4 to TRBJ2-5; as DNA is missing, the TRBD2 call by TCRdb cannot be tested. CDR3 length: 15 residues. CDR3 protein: CASSFGGLAGESQYF.

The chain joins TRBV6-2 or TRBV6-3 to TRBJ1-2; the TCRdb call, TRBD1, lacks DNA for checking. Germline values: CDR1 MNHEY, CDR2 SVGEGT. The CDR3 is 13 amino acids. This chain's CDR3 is CASATHLDSLTTF.

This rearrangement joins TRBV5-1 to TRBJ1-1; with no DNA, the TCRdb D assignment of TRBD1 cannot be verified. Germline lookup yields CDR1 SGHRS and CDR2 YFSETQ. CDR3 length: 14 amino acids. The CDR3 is CASSARVGTSEAFF.

CDR3: CASRARGNTEAFF. The chain couples TRBV5-1 to TRBJ1-1; TCRdb designates TRBD1, a call that cannot be tested without DNA. CDR1 SGHRS and CDR2 YFSETQ come from the germline V gene. The CDR3 extends over 13 amino acids.

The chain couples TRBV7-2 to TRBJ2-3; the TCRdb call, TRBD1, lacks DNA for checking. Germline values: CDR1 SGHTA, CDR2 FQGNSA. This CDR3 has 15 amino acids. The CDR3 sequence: CASSFQGGSSDTQYF.

The CDR3 here is CASSRTGANTEAFF. The J gene is TRBJ1-1, the V gene TRBV12-3 or TRBV12-4; as DNA is missing, the TRBD1 call by TCRdb cannot be tested. The length of the CDR3 is 14 residues.

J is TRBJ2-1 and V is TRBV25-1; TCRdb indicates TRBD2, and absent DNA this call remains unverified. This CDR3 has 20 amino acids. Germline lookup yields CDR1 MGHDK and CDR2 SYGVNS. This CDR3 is CASSELTSGLAGLRKNEQFF.